This note documents a single T cell receptor (beta chain) sequence. Sequencing of TCR beta drew on CD8+ and CD4+ T cells from blood. Random hexamers served to reverse transcribe roughly 0.45 to 1 ug RNA. A single record per CDR3 protein comes from TCRdb applying MiXCR to the immunoSEQ multiplex PCR reads. The repertoire holds around 170,000 distinct CDR3 sequences, with nearly 97% as singletons. The sample is drawn from a study of CD8 T cells in Susac syndrome. Background on the study: Among the Susac syndrome patients who underwent sequencing, five or six had clinically active disease, while under 10 of them were in remission.

This CDR3 region has 14 residues. The ends lost 0 bases at V and 4 bases at J; junction bases unmatched: 0. Looked up from germline, CDR1 is LNHDA and CDR2 is SQIVND (reference sequence). This chain connects TRBV19 to TRBJ1-1; 9 positions agree with TRBD1. The receptor was isolated from a human donor with Susac syndrome. The sample taken for sequencing was CD4+ T cells from PBMCs. CDR3 protein: CASSIEDRGTEAFF. CDR3 DNA: TGTGCCAGTAGTATAGAGGACAGGGGCACTGAAGCTTTCTTT.